This is a list of T cell receptor beta chains from one sample in a study of blood T cell repertoires in COVID-19. Assay: immunoSEQ multiplex PCR; the TCRdb copy retains only in-frame clones and omits some. In the table there are about 270,000 clones, 85% of which are singletons. The sample taken for sequencing was PBMCs or T cells enriched from blood (not recorded which). The receptors come from a woman aged 50 to 60 with acute COVID-19. CDR3s include the opening cysteine and the closing phenylalanine or tryptophan. Only some rows state a clone size, as once, few, many or a class for expanded clones.

J: TRBJ1-5; V: TRBV6-5; size: once; CDR3: CASGQGINQPQHF
J: TRBJ2-2; V: TRBV7-2; size: NA; CDR3: CASSLASGWNTGELFF
J: TRBJ1-2; V: TRBV4-1; size: NA; CDR3: CASSQDTATNYGYTF
J: TRBJ1-1; V: TRBV19; size: NA; CDR3: CASSPLTGLNTEAFF
J: TRBJ2-7; V: TRBV6-2/TRBV6-3; size: NA; CDR3: CASSPARGTERSAYEQYF
J: TRBJ1-1; V: TRBV12-3/TRBV12-4; size: NA; CDR3: CASGPGEGTEAFF
J: TRBJ1-2; V: TRBV9; size: NA; CDR3: CASSVGLGDRGLHYGYTF
J: TRBJ1-1; V: TRBV6-5; size: NA; CDR3: CASSKGLGVTEAFF
J: TRBJ1-4; V: TRBV5-6; size: NA; CDR3: CASSRRDRGSEKLFF
J: TRBJ2-1; V: TRBV7-2; size: NA; CDR3: CASSLSPRGSQSEQFF
J: TRBJ1-4; V: TRBV19; size: once; CDR3: CASSIDRTGNEKLFF
J: TRBJ1-3; V: TRBV5-4; size: NA; CDR3: CASSLERGSGNTIYF
J: TRBJ2-3; V: TRBV30; size: once; CDR3: CAWSRFGQGTDTQYF
J: TRBJ2-7; V: TRBV6-5; size: NA; CDR3: CASSYGEGPTYEQYF
J: TRBJ2-7; V: TRBV6-2/TRBV6-3; size: once; CDR3: CASSSGDNYEQYF
J: TRBJ1-3; V: TRBV18; size: NA; CDR3: CASSPGQGNSGNTIYF
J: TRBJ2-1; V: TRBV2; size: NA; CDR3: CASSEMAHNEQFF
J: TRBJ1-4; V: TRBV2; size: NA; CDR3: CASRGAWVTNEKLFF
J: TRBJ2-4; V: TRBV7-2; size: NA; CDR3: CASSLGPGGKGVSKNIQYF
J: TRBJ1-1; V: TRBV19; size: NA; CDR3: CASSAYRVETEAFF
J: TRBJ2-5; V: TRBV6-2/TRBV6-3; size: NA; CDR3: CASSYSGRETQYF
J: TRBJ1-6; V: TRBV30; size: NA; CDR3: CAWKPGTGFSPLHF